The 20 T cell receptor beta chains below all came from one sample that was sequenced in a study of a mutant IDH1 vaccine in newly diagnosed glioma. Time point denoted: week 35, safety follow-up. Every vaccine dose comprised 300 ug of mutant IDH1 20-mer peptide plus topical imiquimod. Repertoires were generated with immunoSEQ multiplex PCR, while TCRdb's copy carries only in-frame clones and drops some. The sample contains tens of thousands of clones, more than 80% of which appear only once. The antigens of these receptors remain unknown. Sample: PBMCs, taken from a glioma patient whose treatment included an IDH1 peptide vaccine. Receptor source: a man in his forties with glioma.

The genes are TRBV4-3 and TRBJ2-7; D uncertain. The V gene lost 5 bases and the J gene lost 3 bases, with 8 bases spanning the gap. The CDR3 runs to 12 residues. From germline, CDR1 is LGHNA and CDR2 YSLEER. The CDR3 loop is CASSFTGYEQYF. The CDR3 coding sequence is TGCGCCAGCAGCTTTACCGGCTACGAGCAGTACTTC.

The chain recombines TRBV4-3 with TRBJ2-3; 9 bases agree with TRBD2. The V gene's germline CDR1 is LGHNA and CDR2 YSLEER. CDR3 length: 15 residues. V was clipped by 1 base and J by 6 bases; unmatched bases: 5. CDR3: CASSQGVSGGDTQYF. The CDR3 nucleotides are TGCGCCAGCAGCCAAGGGGTGAGCGGGGGGGATACGCAGTATTTT.

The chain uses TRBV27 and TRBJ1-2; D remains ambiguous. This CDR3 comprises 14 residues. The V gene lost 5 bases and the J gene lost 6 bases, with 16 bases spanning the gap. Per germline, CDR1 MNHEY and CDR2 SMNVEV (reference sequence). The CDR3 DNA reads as TGTGCCAGCAGTATCCTTCCATCAAAGGATGGCTACACCTTC. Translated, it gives CASSILPSKDGYTF.

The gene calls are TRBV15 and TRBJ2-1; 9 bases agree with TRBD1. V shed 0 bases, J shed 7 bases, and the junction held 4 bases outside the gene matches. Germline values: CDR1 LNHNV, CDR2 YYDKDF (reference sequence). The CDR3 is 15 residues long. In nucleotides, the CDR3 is TGTGCCACCAGCAGAGATCTGGACAGGGGAAATGAGCAGTTCTTC. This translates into CATSRDLDRGNEQFF.

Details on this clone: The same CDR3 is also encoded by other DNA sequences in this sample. The CDR3 nucleotides read TGTGCCAGCAGCTTAGGGCGGGGGGCCTACGAGCAGTACTTC. It is translated as CASSLGRGAYEQYF. The chain carries TRBV13 and TRBJ2-7, with TRBD2 identical over 8 bases. Germline loops: CDR1 PRHDT, CDR2 FYEKMQ (reference sequence). The CDR3 has 14 amino acids. J gave up 2 bases and V 0 bases, and 0 bases lay outside the gene matches.

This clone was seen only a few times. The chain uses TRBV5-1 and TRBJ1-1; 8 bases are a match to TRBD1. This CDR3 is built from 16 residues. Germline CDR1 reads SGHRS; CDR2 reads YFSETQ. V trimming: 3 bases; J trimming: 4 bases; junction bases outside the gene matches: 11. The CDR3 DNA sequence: TGCGCCAGCAGCTCGATCCCAACAGGGGGATCCACTGAAGCTTTCTTT. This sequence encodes CASSSIPTGGSTEAFF.

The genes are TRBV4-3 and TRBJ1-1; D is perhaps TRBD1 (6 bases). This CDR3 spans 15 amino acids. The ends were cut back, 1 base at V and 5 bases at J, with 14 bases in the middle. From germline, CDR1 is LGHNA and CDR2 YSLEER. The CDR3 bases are TGCGCCAGCAGCCAAGGGGGGGCGGGGTGGACTGAAGCTTTCTTT. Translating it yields CASSQGGAGWTEAFF.

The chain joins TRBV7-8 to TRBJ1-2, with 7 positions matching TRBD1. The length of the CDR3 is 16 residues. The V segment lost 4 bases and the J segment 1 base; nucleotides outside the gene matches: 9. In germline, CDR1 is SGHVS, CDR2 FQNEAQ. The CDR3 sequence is CASSYGGTVSNYGYTF. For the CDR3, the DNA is TGTGCCAGCAGCTACGGGGGGACAGTCAGTAACTATGGCTACACCTTC.

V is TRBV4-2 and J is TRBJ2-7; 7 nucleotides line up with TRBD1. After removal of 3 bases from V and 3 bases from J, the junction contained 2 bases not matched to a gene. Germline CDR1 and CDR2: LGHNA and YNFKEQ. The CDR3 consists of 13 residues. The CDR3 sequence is CASSHGTDYEQYF. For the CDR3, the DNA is TGTGCCAGCAGCCACGGGACAGACTACGAGCAGTACTTC.

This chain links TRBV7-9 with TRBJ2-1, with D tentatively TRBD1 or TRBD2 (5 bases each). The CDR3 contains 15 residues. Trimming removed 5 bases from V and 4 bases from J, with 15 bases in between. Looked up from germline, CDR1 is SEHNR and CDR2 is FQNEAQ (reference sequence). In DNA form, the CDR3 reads TGTGCCAGCAGCCGTCCAGGGTCGGGATACAATGAGCAGTTCTTC. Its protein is CASSRPGSGYNEQFF.

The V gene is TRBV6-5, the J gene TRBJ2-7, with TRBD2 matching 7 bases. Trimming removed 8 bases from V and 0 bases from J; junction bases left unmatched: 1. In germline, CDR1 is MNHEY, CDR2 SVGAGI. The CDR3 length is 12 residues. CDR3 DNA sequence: TGTGCCAGCCGCGGGAGCTCCTACGAGCAGTACTTC. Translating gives CASRGSSYEQYF.

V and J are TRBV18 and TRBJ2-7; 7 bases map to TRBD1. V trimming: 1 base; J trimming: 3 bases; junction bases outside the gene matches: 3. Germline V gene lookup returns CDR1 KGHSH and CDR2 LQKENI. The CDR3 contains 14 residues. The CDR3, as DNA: TGTGCCAGCTCACCACTTCCAGGGGGCTACGAGCAGTACTTC. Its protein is CASSPLPGGYEQYF.

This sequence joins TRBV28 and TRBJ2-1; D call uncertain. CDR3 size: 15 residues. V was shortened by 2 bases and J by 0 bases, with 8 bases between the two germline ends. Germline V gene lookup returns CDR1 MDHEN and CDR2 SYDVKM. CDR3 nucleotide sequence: TGTGCCAGCAGTTTAGTGGATAGCTCCTACAATGAGCAGTTCTTC. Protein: CASSLVDSSYNEQFF.

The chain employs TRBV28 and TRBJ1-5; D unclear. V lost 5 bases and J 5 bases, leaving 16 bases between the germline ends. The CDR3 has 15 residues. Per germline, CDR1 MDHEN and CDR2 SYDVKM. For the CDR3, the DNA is TGTGCCAGCAGTCCCCGCGGGCCGGTGGATCAGCCCCAGCATTTT. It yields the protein CASSPRGPVDQPQHF. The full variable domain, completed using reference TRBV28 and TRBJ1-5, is DVKVTQSSRYLVKRTGEKVFLECVQDMDHENMFWYRQDPGLGLRLIYFSYDVKMKEKGDIPEGYSVSREKKERFSLILESASTNQTSMYLCASSPRGPVDQPQHFGDGTRLSIL.

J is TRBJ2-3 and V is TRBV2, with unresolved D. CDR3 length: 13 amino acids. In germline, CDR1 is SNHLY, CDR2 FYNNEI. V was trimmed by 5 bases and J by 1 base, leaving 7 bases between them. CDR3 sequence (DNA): TGTGCCAGCAGTCCTATGCGCACAGATACGCAGTATTTT. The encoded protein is CASSPMRTDTQYF.

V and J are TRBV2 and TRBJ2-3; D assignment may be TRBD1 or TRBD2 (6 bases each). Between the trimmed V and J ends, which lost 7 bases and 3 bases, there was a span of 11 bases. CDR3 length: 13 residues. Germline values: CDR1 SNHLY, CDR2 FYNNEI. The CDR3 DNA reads TGTGCCAGCAAGGGGGGTAGGACAGATACGCAGTATTTT. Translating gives CASKGGRTDTQYF.

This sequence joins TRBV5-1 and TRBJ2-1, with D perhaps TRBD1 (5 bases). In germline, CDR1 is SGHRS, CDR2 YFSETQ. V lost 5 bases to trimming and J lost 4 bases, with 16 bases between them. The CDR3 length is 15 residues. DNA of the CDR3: TGCGCCAGCAGTCGAGAGACAGCCTCGTACAATGAGCAGTTCTTC. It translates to CASSRETASYNEQFF.

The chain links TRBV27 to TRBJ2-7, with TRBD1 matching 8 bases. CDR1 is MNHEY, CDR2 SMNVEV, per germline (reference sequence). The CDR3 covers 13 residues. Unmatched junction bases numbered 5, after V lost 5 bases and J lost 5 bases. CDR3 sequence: CASSPMDRDEQYF. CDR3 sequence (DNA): TGTGCCAGCAGTCCTATGGACAGGGACGAGCAGTACTTC.

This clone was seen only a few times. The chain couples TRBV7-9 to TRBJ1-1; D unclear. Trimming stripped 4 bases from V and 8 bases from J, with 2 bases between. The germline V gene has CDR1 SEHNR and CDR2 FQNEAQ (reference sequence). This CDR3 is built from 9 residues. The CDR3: CASSSEAFF. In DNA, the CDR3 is TGTGCCAGCAGCTCAGAAGCTTTCTTT.

CDR3 DNA sequence: TGTGCCAGCAGCTCTACACCCTCAGGGGGAAGGAACATTCAGTACTTC. Encoded protein: CASSSTPSGGRNIQYF. The chain is built from TRBV7-2 and TRBJ2-4, with 7 nucleotides matching TRBD1. The CDR3 length is 16 residues. The V segment lost 4 bases and the J segment 7 bases; nucleotides outside the gene matches: 13. Germline V CDR1 and CDR2: SGHTA, FQGNSA.